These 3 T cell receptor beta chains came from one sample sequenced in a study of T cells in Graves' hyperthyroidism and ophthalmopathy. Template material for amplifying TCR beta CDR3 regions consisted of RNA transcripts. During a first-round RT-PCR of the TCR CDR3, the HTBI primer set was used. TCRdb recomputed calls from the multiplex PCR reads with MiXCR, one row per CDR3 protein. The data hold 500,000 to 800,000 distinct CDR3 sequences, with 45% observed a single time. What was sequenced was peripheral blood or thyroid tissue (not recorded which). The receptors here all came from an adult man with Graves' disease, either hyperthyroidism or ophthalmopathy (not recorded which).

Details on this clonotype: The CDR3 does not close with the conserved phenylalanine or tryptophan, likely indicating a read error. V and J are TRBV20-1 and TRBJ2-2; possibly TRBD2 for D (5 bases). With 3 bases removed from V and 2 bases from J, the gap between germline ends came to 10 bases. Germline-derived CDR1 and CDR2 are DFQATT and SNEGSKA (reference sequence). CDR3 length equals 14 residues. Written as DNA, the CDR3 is TGCAGTGCTAGTACACTAGGCAACACCGGGGAGCTGTTTCTT. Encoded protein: CSASTLGNTGELFL.

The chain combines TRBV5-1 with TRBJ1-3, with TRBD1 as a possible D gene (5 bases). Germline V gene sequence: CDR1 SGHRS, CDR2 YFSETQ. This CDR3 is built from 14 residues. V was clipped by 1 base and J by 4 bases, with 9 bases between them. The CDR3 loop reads CASSLYGDGNTIYF. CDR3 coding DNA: TGCGCCAGCAGCTTGTACGGGGACGGAAACACCATATATTTT.

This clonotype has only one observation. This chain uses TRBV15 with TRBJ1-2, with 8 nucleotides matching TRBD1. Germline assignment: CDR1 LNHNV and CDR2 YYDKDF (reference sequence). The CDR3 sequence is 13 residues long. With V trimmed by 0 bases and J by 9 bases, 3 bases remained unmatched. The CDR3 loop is CATSRERDRSYTF. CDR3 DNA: TGTGCCACCAGCAGAGAAAGGGACAGGAGCTACACCTTC.